This T cell receptor beta chain was documented in a study of blood T cell repertoires in COVID-19. Study-wide background: COVID-19 samples collected from the United States, Italy and Spain covered acute and convalescent phases. From T cells, B-cell-depleted T cells, or PBMCs came the material, which was cDNA or gDNA.

Original data processing: Using reference gene primer amplification, nucleated cell counts were estimated. Produced via immunoSEQ multiplex PCR; TCRdb's table is partial and in-frame only. That table furnishes V, J and clone size, whereas the DNA furnished D and trimming. The sample includes around 50,000 clones, about 81% of them seen just once. The sequenced sample consisted of peripheral blood. The TCR sequence derives from a woman aged 55 to 70 with acute or convalescent COVID-19.

DNA for the CDR3: TGTGCCACCAGTGATCCCACAGGGGGCTCCTACAATGAGCAGTTCTTC. It encodes CATSDPTGGSYNEQFF. The chain couples TRBV24-1 to TRBJ2-1; 8 bases map to TRBD1. The V segment lost 3 bases and the J segment 0 bases; nucleotides outside the gene matches: 3. Germline CDR1 reads KGHDR; CDR2 reads SFDVKD. The CDR3 consists of 16 residues.